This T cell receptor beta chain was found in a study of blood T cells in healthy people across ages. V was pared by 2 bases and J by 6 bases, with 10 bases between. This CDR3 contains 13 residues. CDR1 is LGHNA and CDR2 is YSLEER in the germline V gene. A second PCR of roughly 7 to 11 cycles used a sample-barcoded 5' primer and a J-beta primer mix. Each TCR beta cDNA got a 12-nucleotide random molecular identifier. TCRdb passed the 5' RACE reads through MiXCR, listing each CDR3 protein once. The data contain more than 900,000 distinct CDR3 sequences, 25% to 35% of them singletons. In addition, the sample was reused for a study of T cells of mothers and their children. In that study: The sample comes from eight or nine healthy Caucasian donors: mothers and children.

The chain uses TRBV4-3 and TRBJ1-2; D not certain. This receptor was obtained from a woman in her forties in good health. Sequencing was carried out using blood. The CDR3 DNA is TGCGCCAGCAGCCAAATGGCTGGGGATGGCTACACCTTC. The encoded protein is CASSQMAGDGYTF.